A single sample gave rise to the 24 T cell receptor beta chains below, sequenced in a study of PD-L1 blockade in urothelial cancer. The assay was immunoSEQ multiplex PCR, and TCRdb's table has in-frame clones only and misses some. The sample includes about 45,000 clones, about 91% of them seen just once. Specimen: PBMCs, collected around atezolizumab (anti-PD-L1) treatment. These receptor sequences come from a man older than 75 with urothelial cancer.

The sample holds a few counts of this clone. The chain recombines TRBV29-1 with TRBJ1-1, with TRBD1 matching over 8 bases. Germline loops: CDR1 SQVTM, CDR2 ANQGSEA. The CDR3 loop spans 10 amino acids. V shed 6 bases and J 7 bases; nucleotides not matched to a gene: 1. The CDR3 DNA is TGCAGCGTGGGACAGGTTGAAGCTTTCTTT. Protein product: CSVGQVEAFF.

The chain has TRBV7-9 and TRBJ2-2, with 9 bases matching TRBD1. Losses at the gene ends were 6 bases for V and 5 bases for J; bases not matched to a gene: 4. This CDR3 has 14 residues. Germline lookup yields CDR1 SEHNR and CDR2 FQNEAQ (reference sequence). Here the CDR3 reads CASRGQGDTGELFF. The CDR3 DNA reads as TGTGCCAGCAGGGGACAGGGTGATACCGGGGAGCTGTTTTTT.

This clone was recorded only once. This rearrangement joins TRBV7-2 to TRBJ2-7; 15 bases match TRBD2. V was pared by 8 bases and J by 7 bases, with 9 bases of the junction left unmatched. The germline V gene has CDR1 SGHTA and CDR2 FQGNSA. The CDR3 is 15 amino acids. CDR3 loop: CASSPRGLAGGEQYF. The CDR3 coding sequence is TGTGCCAGCTCCCCAAGGGGACTAGCGGGAGGTGAGCAGTACTTC.

Written as DNA, the CDR3 is TGTGCCAGCAGTTTATCGGTCGGACTAGCGGGAGACGAGCAGTACTTC. This codes for CASSLSVGLAGDEQYF. The genes are TRBV27 and TRBJ2-7; 13 nucleotides agree with TRBD2. The trim removed 0 bases at V and 5 bases at J, leaving 4 bases unmatched. CDR3 length equals 16 residues. Germline V lookup: CDR1 MNHEY, CDR2 SMNVEV (reference sequence).

The chain uses TRBV7-9 and TRBJ2-5, with a possible D match to TRBD2 (6 bases). V dropped 8 bases and J dropped 4 bases, with 20 bases sitting between them. Per germline, CDR1 SEHNR and CDR2 FQNEAQ (reference sequence). The length of the CDR3 is 15 residues. The DNA for the CDR3 is TGTGCCAGCGCCCCGGGCGGGATCTTAGGAGAGACCCAGTACTTC. Amino acids: CASAPGGILGETQYF.

This sequence joins TRBV11-2 and TRBJ2-1; TRBD2 agrees at 12 bases. Germline CDR1 reads SGHAT; CDR2 reads FQNNGV. The CDR3 is 15 residues long. The ends lost 5 bases at V and 8 bases at J; junction bases unmatched: 7. The CDR3 region is CASSKRLAGAYEQFF. The CDR3, as DNA: TGTGCCAGCAGCAAACGACTAGCGGGAGCCTATGAGCAGTTCTTC.

This sequence joins TRBV6-5 and TRBJ1-1, with TRBD1 matching over 7 bases. Germline CDR1 MNHEY, CDR2 SVGAGI. V gave up 5 bases and J gave up 6 bases; unmatched junction bases: 6. The CDR3 covers 13 residues. DNA for the CDR3: TGTGCCAGCAGTACAGGGGCCTTCTCTGAAGCTTTCTTT. Translated, it gives CASSTGAFSEAFF.

This clone came up once. The V call is TRBV6-6, the J call TRBJ1-1; D gene uncertain. The CDR3 loop spans 11 amino acids. CDR1 is MNHNY and CDR2 is SVGAGI in the germline V gene (reference sequence). Between the trimmed V and J ends, which lost 3 bases and 8 bases, there was a span of 7 bases. CDR3: CASSYTGEAFF. The DNA for the CDR3 is TGTGCCAGCAGTTATACGGGAGAAGCTTTCTTT.

This chain connects TRBV7-2 to TRBJ2-2; tentatively, D is TRBD2 (6 bases). The CDR3 runs 15 residues. V gave up 5 bases and J gave up 0 bases, with 10 bases separating them. The germline CDR1 and CDR2 sequences are SGHTA and FQGNSA. The CDR3 DNA follows: TGTGCCAGCAGCCCTGCGGGGACGAACACCGGGGAGCTGTTTTTT. Translated: CASSPAGTNTGELFF.

The CDR3: CATSRELAGGTGELFF. In DNA, the CDR3 is TGTGCCACCAGCAGAGAACTAGCGGGGGGCACCGGGGAGCTGTTTTTT. This chain uses TRBV15 with TRBJ2-2, with TRBD2 identical over 12 bases. V shed 0 bases, J shed 4 bases, and the junction held 0 bases outside the gene matches. Germline assignment: CDR1 LNHNV and CDR2 YYDKDF (reference sequence). The CDR3 contains 16 residues.

J is TRBJ1-2 and V is TRBV27; 9 nucleotides align to TRBD1. The CDR3 runs 15 residues. Germline V gene sequence: CDR1 MNHEY, CDR2 SMNVEV (reference sequence). V shed 3 bases and J 2 bases; nucleotides not matched to a gene: 4. The CDR3 DNA follows: TGTGCCAGCAGTTTTCGACAGGGGGAGAACTATGGCTACACCTTC. It yields the protein CASSFRQGENYGYTF.

The CDR3 loop reads CSVVGTSENNEQFF. CDR3 in DNA: TGCAGCGTTGTGGGGACTAGTGAAAACAATGAGCAGTTCTTC. The genes are TRBV29-1 and TRBJ2-1, with 8 nucleotides matching TRBD2. Germline V gene data show CDR1 as SQVTM and CDR2 as ANQGSEA. V lost 4 bases, J lost 5 bases, and 7 bases stayed unmatched. The CDR3 runs 14 residues.

The V gene is TRBV11-2, the J gene TRBJ2-5; D remains ambiguous. This CDR3 comprises 15 residues. Per the germline V gene, CDR1 is SGHAT and CDR2 is FQNNGV. Trimming pared 2 bases from V and 4 bases from J, leaving 14 bases between. The chain's CDR3 is CASSLQVNGGETQYF. In DNA, the CDR3 is TGTGCCAGCAGCTTACAGGTGAATGGTGGAGAGACCCAGTACTTC.

The CDR3 loop is CASRADGRGTGELFF. Written as DNA, the CDR3 is TGTGCCAGCAGAGCGGACGGCCGTGGGACCGGGGAGCTGTTTTTT. The chain has TRBV6-5 and TRBJ2-2; a possible D gene is TRBD2 (5 bases). The CDR3 length is 15 residues. CDR1 is MNHEY and CDR2 is SVGAGI in the germline V gene. The V end lost 6 bases, the J end lost 5 bases, and 16 bases lay between the germline ends.

A few counts support this clone. This sequence joins TRBV11-2 and TRBJ1-2; 7 bases fit TRBD1. The length of the CDR3 is 14 residues. Germline loops: CDR1 SGHAT, CDR2 FQNNGV. Trimming cost V 5 bases and J 2 bases; bases outside gene matches: 5. DNA of the CDR3: TGTGCCAGCAGCCCCACGACAGGGAACTATGGCTACACCTTC. Its protein product is CASSPTTGNYGYTF.

Only one count was recorded for this clone. The chain carries TRBV6-4 and TRBJ1-3; 9 bases match TRBD1. The CDR3 has 19 amino acids. The V and J ends lost 7 bases and 2 bases, in that order; junction bases with no gene match: 18. Looked up from germline, CDR1 is MRHNA and CDR2 is SNTAGT. CDR3 DNA sequence: TGTGCCAGCAACATCCGGGACAGGGCGCTCCGAGACCCTGGAAACACCATATATTTT. It encodes CASNIRDRALRDPGNTIYF.

This clone occurred a few times. This sequence joins TRBV29-1 and TRBJ2-2; 9 nucleotides line up with TRBD1. V gave up 6 bases and J gave up 4 bases; unmatched junction bases: 3. CDR3 length: 13 amino acids. CDR1 is SQVTM, CDR2 ANQGSEA, per germline. DNA of the CDR3: TGCAGCGTGGGACAGGGTAGCACCGGGGAGCTGTTTTTT. Translating it yields CSVGQGSTGELFF.

The rearrangement joins TRBV6-5 to TRBJ1-4, with D uncertain. The CDR3 consists of 14 residues. Between the trimmed V and J ends, which lost 5 bases and 11 bases, there was a span of 18 bases. Germline V gene lookup returns CDR1 MNHEY and CDR2 SVGAGI. CDR3 coding DNA: TGTGCCAGCAGTAACCCCTCCTCGGGGAGGAAACTGTTTTTT. Protein product: CASSNPSSGRKLFF.

The chain couples TRBV6-5 to TRBJ2-3, with 9 bases that match TRBD2. Germline CDR1 and CDR2: MNHEY and SVGAGI. The CDR3 contains 15 residues. J lost 4 bases, V lost 6 bases, and 8 bases had no gene match. The chain's CDR3 is CASSPRGTSSDTQYF. For the CDR3, the DNA is TGTGCCAGCAGCCCGAGGGGGACTAGCTCAGATACGCAGTATTTT.

The CDR3 DNA is TGTGCCAGCAGTTTAGGCGGACAGTCCTATGGCTACACCTTC. This sequence encodes CASSLGGQSYGYTF. This chain connects TRBV28 to TRBJ1-2; the D gene is possibly TRBD1 (6 bases). V lost 2 bases and J 4 bases, leaving 11 bases between the germline ends. CDR3 length: 14 amino acids. Per the germline V gene, CDR1 is MDHEN and CDR2 is SYDVKM.

This clone is categorized as medium-sized. The chain has TRBV5-6 and TRBJ1-4, with 11 bases fitting TRBD1. From germline, CDR1 is SGHDT and CDR2 YYEEEE. There are 16 residues in the CDR3. With 4 bases clipped from V and 6 bases from J, the junction kept 8 bases outside the gene matches. The CDR3 protein is CASSRGTGGKDEKLFF. In DNA form, the CDR3 reads TGTGCCAGCAGCCGGGGGACAGGGGGAAAAGATGAAAAACTGTTTTTT.

The genes are TRBV2 and TRBJ2-7; TRBD2 is a possible D gene (5 bases). The CDR3 spans 12 residues. Germline V gene data show CDR1 as SNHLY and CDR2 as FYNNEI. Trimming removed 6 bases from V and 3 bases from J, with 9 bases in between. CDR3 sequence (DNA): TGTGCCAGCAGCGGGGTGGGCTACGAGCAGTACTTC. Residues: CASSGVGYEQYF.

The chain joins TRBV30 to TRBJ2-4; 15 bases are shared with TRBD2. The V segment lost 1 base and the J segment 3 bases; nucleotides outside the gene matches: 10. CDR1 is GTSNPN and CDR2 is SVGIG in the germline V gene (reference sequence). The CDR3 contains 19 residues. CDR3 in DNA: TGTGCCTGGAGTGATTGGACTAGCGGGAGGGCCCTCGACAAAAACATTCAGTACTTC. Amino acid sequence: CAWSDWTSGRALDKNIQYF.

Worth noting for this clone: Other nucleotide sequences in the sample specify the same CDR3. The V gene is TRBV19, the J gene TRBJ1-1; tentative D call: TRBD1 (5 bases). The germline V gene has CDR1 LNHDA and CDR2 SQIVND (reference sequence). The CDR3 length is 15 residues. Trimming removed 6 bases at V and 1 base at J, with 15 bases between. Here the CDR3 DNA reads TGTGCCAGTAGCCCCCTAGACAGAGCGAACACTGAAGCTTTCTTT. Protein sequence: CASSPLDRANTEAFF.